These 18 T cell receptor beta chains came from one sample sequenced in a study of blood T cell repertoires in COVID-19. Clones were read by immunoSEQ multiplex PCR, and TCRdb kept only the in-frame ones, dropping some. The sample comprises some 130,000 clones, less than 90% of which are singletons, and roughly 1.9% rests with the top ten. Sequenced input: peripheral blood. Receptors were obtained from a man between 65 and 79 years old with acute or convalescent COVID-19.

This clone was observed a handful of times. The chain couples TRBV18 to TRBJ1-4; 7 bases are a match to TRBD1. The germline V gene encodes CDR1 KGHSH and CDR2 LQKENI. V was clipped by 0 bases and J by 8 bases; unmatched bases: 3. This CDR3 has 14 residues. The CDR3 region has the DNA TGTGCCAGCTCACCACCAGGGGACAGAGAAAAACTGTTTTTT. Translated: CASSPPGDREKLFF.

The chain carries TRBV29-1 and TRBJ2-5, with TRBD2 identical over 7 bases. Looked up from germline, CDR1 is SQVTM and CDR2 is ANQGSEA. The CDR3 is made up of 13 amino acids. V was pared by 8 bases and J by 5 bases, with 11 bases of the junction left unmatched. CDR3 sequence: CSKAAGDVETQYF. The DNA of the CDR3 is TGCAGCAAAGCGGCGGGGGACGTGGAGACCCAGTACTTC.

This chain uses TRBV30 with TRBJ2-2; TRBD1 matches at 8 bases. The CDR3 consists of 17 residues. The V gene's germline CDR1 is GTSNPN and CDR2 SVGIG (reference sequence). With V trimmed by 0 bases and J by 4 bases, 10 bases remained unmatched. CDR3 sequence (DNA): TGTGCCTGGAGTGTACGTTGGACAGGGTGGAGCACCGGGGAGCTGTTTTTT. This encodes CAWSVRWTGWSTGELFF.

The rearrangement joins TRBV15 to TRBJ2-5; 7 nucleotides match TRBD1. The ends lost 2 bases at V and 1 base at J; junction bases unmatched: 4. Per germline, CDR1 LNHNV and CDR2 YYDKDF (reference sequence). The CDR3 runs to 15 residues. CDR3 sequence reads: CATSRSRQGQETQYF. Written as DNA, the CDR3 is TGTGCCACCAGCAGATCGAGACAGGGCCAAGAGACCCAGTACTTC.

This clone is a singleton in its sample. CDR3 coding DNA: TGTGCCAGCAGCTCCGGTGCCTGGAACTATGGCTACACCTTC. Protein: CASSSGAWNYGYTF. This rearrangement joins TRBV5-6 to TRBJ1-2, with no clear D. Trimming shortened V by 3 bases and J by 2 bases, and 11 bases separated the two germline ends. There are 14 residues in the CDR3. Germline V CDR1 and CDR2: SGHDT, YYEEEE.

The rearrangement uses TRBV2 and TRBJ1-6, with 9 bases that match TRBD1. Germline loops: CDR1 SNHLY, CDR2 FYNNEI. The CDR3 is 14 residues long. J lost 14 bases, V lost 4 bases, and 9 bases had no gene match. This CDR3 is CASSAGTGISSLHF. The CDR3 DNA reads as TGTGCCAGCAGTGCCGGGACAGGGATCTCGTCCCTCCACTTT.

The CDR3 here is CASSYSTGVDTEAFF. The CDR3 DNA is TGTGCCAGCAGTTACTCGACAGGGGTGGACACTGAAGCTTTCTTT. This chain connects TRBV6-5 to TRBJ1-1; 8 bases match TRBD1. Germline assignment: CDR1 MNHEY and CDR2 SVGAGI. After removal of 0 bases from V and 3 bases from J, the junction contained 3 bases not matched to a gene. The CDR3 is made up of 15 amino acids.

This clone was observed once. The V gene is TRBV19, the J gene TRBJ2-1; 14 nucleotides line up with TRBD2. The V gene end was trimmed by 6 bases and the J gene end by 9 bases; junction bases not matched to a gene: 7. Looked up from germline, CDR1 is LNHDA and CDR2 is SQIVND (reference sequence). The CDR3 contains 15 residues. Here the CDR3 DNA reads TGTGCCAGTAGCACGGGACTAGCGGGGGATAGTGAGCAGTTCTTC. It yields the protein CASSTGLAGDSEQFF.

The table lists this clone with a few counts. The genes are TRBV6-5 and TRBJ2-7, with 7 nucleotides matching TRBD1. The CDR3 runs to 13 residues. V shed 4 bases, J shed 4 bases, and the junction held 4 bases outside the gene matches. Germline CDR1 is MNHEY and CDR2 is SVGAGI. Here the CDR3 reads CASSWGQIYEQYF. The CDR3 DNA follows: TGTGCCAGCAGTTGGGGACAGATATACGAGCAGTACTTC.

J is TRBJ2-5 and V is TRBV19; no reliable D call. The germline V gene has CDR1 LNHDA and CDR2 SQIVND (reference sequence). The V gene lost 6 bases and the J gene lost 5 bases, with 13 bases spanning the gap. CDR3 length: 13 amino acids. The CDR3 nucleotides read TGTGCCAGTAGAGACCCCGGGTCGGAGACCCAGTACTTC. Residues: CASRDPGSETQYF.

The gene calls are TRBV19 and TRBJ1-1, with D perhaps TRBD1 (6 bases). The germline V gene has CDR1 LNHDA and CDR2 SQIVND (reference sequence). V was clipped by 2 bases and J by 0 bases, with 10 bases between them. The CDR3 extends over 15 amino acids. CDR3 bases: TGTGCCAGTAGTATAAGGACAGCCTTGAACACTGAAGCTTTCTTT. Encoded protein: CASSIRTALNTEAFF.

The V call is TRBV5-1, the J call TRBJ1-1; the D gene is possibly TRBD1 (6 bases). The CDR3 has 14 amino acids. Germline CDR1 is SGHRS and CDR2 is YFSETQ. Trimming left V 4 bases short and J 4 bases short, with 14 bases between. The CDR3 loop is CASSPGAGSTEAFF. CDR3 DNA sequence: TGCGCCAGCAGCCCAGGGGCCGGTAGCACTGAAGCTTTCTTT.

J is TRBJ1-2 and V is TRBV6-1; weak D call: TRBD1 (5 bases). The CDR3 spans 16 residues. V was pared by 0 bases and J by 8 bases, with 19 bases between. CDR1 and CDR2 (germline): MNHNS, SASEGT. The CDR3 reads CASSEASRGGMRGYTF. In DNA form, the CDR3 reads TGTGCCAGCAGTGAAGCATCCCGGGGGGGGATGAGAGGCTACACCTTC.

V is TRBV6-5 and J is TRBJ1-2; D might be TRBD1 (5 bases). V gave up 8 bases and J gave up 5 bases, with 15 bases separating them. The germline V gene encodes CDR1 MNHEY and CDR2 SVGAGI. CDR3 size: 13 residues. CDR3 loop: CASSFRGDYGYTF. DNA of the CDR3: TGTGCCAGCTCATTTCGGGGGGATTATGGCTACACCTTC.

This clone was observed once. This chain uses TRBV4-2 with TRBJ2-3; 7 bases line up with TRBD2. CDR1 LGHNA and CDR2 YNFKEQ come from the germline V gene. The CDR3 length is 15 residues. Losses at the gene ends were 0 bases for V and 5 bases for J; bases not matched to a gene: 5. CDR3 sequence reads: CASSQDPGGIDTQYF. CDR3 nucleotide sequence: TGTGCCAGCAGCCAAGATCCCGGGGGGATAGATACGCAGTATTTT.

The rearrangement uses TRBV24-1 and TRBJ1-4; a possible D gene is TRBD1 (6 bases). This CDR3 is built from 16 residues. Germline V lookup: CDR1 KGHDR, CDR2 SFDVKD. The V end lost 2 bases, the J end lost 7 bases, and 16 bases lay between the germline ends. CDR3 loop: CATSDSRDNVGEKLFF. CDR3 coding DNA: TGTGCCACCAGTGATTCCCGGGACAACGTAGGTGAAAAACTGTTTTTT.

The chain uses TRBV4-1 and TRBJ1-3; 8 bases are a match to TRBD1. This CDR3 contains 15 residues. The V gene's germline CDR1 is MGHRA and CDR2 YSYEKL. The ends lost 4 bases at V and 0 bases at J; junction bases unmatched: 2. The CDR3 loop is CASSLGQGSGNTIYF. For the CDR3, the DNA is TGCGCCAGCAGCCTCGGACAGGGCTCTGGAAACACCATATATTTT.

This clone turned up a few times. This sequence joins TRBV27 and TRBJ1-6; the match to TRBD1 covers 12 bases. Germline values: CDR1 MNHEY, CDR2 SMNVEV (reference sequence). Germline trimming cut 5 bases from V and 8 bases from J; bases unmatched to any gene: 4. CDR3 length: 15 amino acids. DNA for the CDR3: TGTGCCAGCAGTACGGGACAGGGGGCATATTCACCCCTCCACTTT. Translating gives CASSTGQGAYSPLHF.